The 20 T cell receptor beta chains in this list originate from one sample, sequenced in a study of T cells in Graves' hyperthyroidism and ophthalmopathy. Amplified TCR beta CDR3 regions derived from RNA transcripts. With the HTBI primer set, the TCR CDR3 went through a first round of RT-PCR. MiXCR, applied by TCRdb to the multiplex PCR reads, yields one record per CDR3 protein. The data contain 250,000 to 400,000 distinct CDR3 sequences, roughly 15% of them singletons. The sample taken for sequencing was blood. The source of these receptors is a woman in her 40s with Graves' ophthalmopathy.

This clonotype turned up a few times. The gene calls are TRBV7-2 and TRBJ2-3, with 10 bases identical to TRBD2. The CDR3 length is 18 residues. Germline V gene data show CDR1 as SGHTA and CDR2 as FQGNSA. V gave up 4 bases and J gave up 3 bases; unmatched junction bases: 13. CDR3: CASSSRLGASGRTDTQYF. The CDR3 bases are TGTGCCAGCAGCTCCCGCTTGGGGGCTAGCGGGAGAACAGATACGCAGTATTTT. Combining the CDR3 with reference TRBV7-2 and TRBJ2-3 gives the whole variable domain GAGVSQSPSNKVTEKGKDVELRCDPISGHTALYWYRQSLGQGLEFLIYFQGNSAPDKSGLPSDRFSAERTGGSVSTLTIQRTQQEDSAVYLCASSSRLGASGRTDTQYFGPGTRLTVL.

In this sample, this clonotype turned up many times. The chain joins TRBV9 to TRBJ1-2, with D maybe TRBD1 (5 bases). The germline V gene encodes CDR1 SGDLS and CDR2 YYNGEE. The length of the CDR3 is 16 residues. Trimming removed 3 bases at V and 4 bases at J, with 19 bases between. CDR3 amino acids: CASSADPGVGGYGYTF. CDR3 DNA sequence: TGTGCCAGCAGCGCCGACCCGGGGGTTGGGGGCTATGGCTACACCTTC.

This clonotype was observed a handful of times. The chain carries TRBV20-1 and TRBJ2-2; no firm D call. Trimming took off 3 bases at V and 4 bases at J, with 18 bases between the two ends. The CDR3 runs 16 residues. Germline values: CDR1 DFQATT, CDR2 SNEGSKA (reference sequence). The CDR3 bases are TGCAGTGCTAGGAATCCCCAGGCCTATACCACCGGGGAGCTGTTTTTT. The encoded protein is CSARNPQAYTTGELFF.

The chain recombines TRBV4-2 with TRBJ1-2, with D unclear. Germline loops: CDR1 LGHNA, CDR2 YNFKEQ. CDR3 length: 15 amino acids. The V and J ends lost 1 base and 0 bases respectively, with 9 bases between them. The CDR3 DNA is TGTGCCAGCAGCCAAGGGCTGGCTTCTAACTATGGCTACACCTTC. Translation gives CASSQGLASNYGYTF.

This clonotype showed up just a few times. The gene calls are TRBV10-3 and TRBJ2-7; the D gene is possibly TRBD2 (6 bases). V was trimmed by 4 bases and J by 9 bases, leaving 10 bases between them. CDR3 length equals 11 residues. Germline V gene sequence: CDR1 ENHRY, CDR2 SYGVKD. CDR3 residues: CAISGGTWQYF. CDR3 in DNA: TGTGCCATCAGTGGCGGGACTTGGCAGTACTTC.

This clonotype was counted at least ten times. This chain connects TRBV11-3 to TRBJ2-3, with 15 bases aligning to TRBD2. The J segment lost 2 bases and the V segment lost 5 bases, leaving 8 bases of the junction unmatched. This CDR3 comprises 18 residues. CDR1 and CDR2 from the germline V gene are SGHNT and YENEEA. The CDR3 DNA is TGTGCCAGCAGCGCCGGACTAGCGGGGGGGGCCATCACAGATACGCAGTATTTT. This encodes CASSAGLAGGAITDTQYF.

This clonotype was detected ten times or more. V and J are TRBV27 and TRBJ1-2; 8 nucleotides match TRBD1. Germline V lookup: CDR1 MNHEY, CDR2 SMNVEV (reference sequence). This CDR3 region has 13 residues. The V segment lost 2 bases and the J segment 5 bases; nucleotides outside the gene matches: 1. Written as DNA, the CDR3 is TGTGCCAGCAGTTTAAACAGGGGGTATGGCTACACCTTC. Translation gives CASSLNRGYGYTF.

This clonotype has a count of ten or more. The chain uses TRBV20-1 and TRBJ1-5, with 8 positions matching TRBD1. V lost 2 bases, J lost 4 bases, and 1 base stayed unmatched. Germline V gene lookup returns CDR1 DFQATT and CDR2 SNEGSKA (reference sequence). This CDR3 is built from 13 residues. This CDR3 reads CSARQGANQPQHF. In DNA, the CDR3 is TGCAGTGCTAGACAGGGGGCAAATCAGCCCCAGCATTTT.

The chain joins TRBV19 to TRBJ2-6; maybe TRBD2 (5 bases). The V and J ends lost 5 bases and 2 bases respectively, with 10 bases between them. This CDR3 comprises 15 residues. Germline CDR1 LNHDA, CDR2 SQIVND (reference sequence). The CDR3, as DNA: TGTGCCAGTAGTTCTGGAGGACCTGGGGCCAACGTCCTGACTTTC. Its translation is CASSSGGPGANVLTF.

This clonotype was picked up many times. The CDR3 nucleotides are TGTGCCAGCAGCTCCCGACAGAGCTATGGCTACACCTTC. This codes for CASSSRQSYGYTF. The J gene is TRBJ1-2, the V gene TRBV7-9; TRBD1 might be the D (5 bases). CDR1 and CDR2 from the germline V gene are SEHNR and FQNEAQ (reference sequence). V lost 4 bases to trimming and J lost 4 bases, with 10 bases between them. There are 13 residues in the CDR3.

This clonotype was observed many times. This chain connects TRBV15 to TRBJ1-4; D call uncertain. V was cut by 6 bases and J by 10 bases, with 9 bases left in between. The CDR3 has 11 residues. Germline CDR1 and CDR2: LNHNV and YYDKDF (reference sequence). As DNA, the CDR3 is TGTGCCACCAGTATAAAAGGAAAACTGTTTTTT. Amino acid sequence: CATSIKGKLFF.

At least ten counts were recorded for this clonotype. The chain is built from TRBV28 and TRBJ2-1, with TRBD1 matching over 8 bases. Trimming removed 10 bases from V and 9 bases from J; junction bases left unmatched: 20. The CDR3 sequence is 16 residues long. The V gene's germline CDR1 is MDHEN and CDR2 SYDVKM. CDR3 loop: CATRTLRQGAISEQFF. The CDR3 DNA sequence: TGTGCCACCAGAACTCTGCGCCAGGGGGCAATAAGTGAGCAGTTCTTC.

Comments on this clonotype: Possible read error: a much larger clone is one base away. V usage is TRBV28 and J usage is TRBJ1-1; the D is unclear. V lost 6 bases and J 5 bases, leaving 13 bases between the germline ends. This CDR3 region has 13 residues. Germline CDR1 reads MDHEN; CDR2 reads SYDVKM. The CDR3 here is CASRLETGTEAFF. CDR3 bases: TGTGCCAGCAGGCTCGAAACCGGGACTGAAGCTTTCTTT.

This clonotype was detected only a few times. The chain recombines TRBV29-1 with TRBJ2-7; TRBD2 matches 13 bases. Germline-derived CDR1 and CDR2 are SQVTM and ANQGSEA. Trimming removed 6 bases from V and 3 bases from J; junction bases left unmatched: 5. The CDR3 consists of 14 residues. This CDR3 is CSVTGLAGHYEQYF. The CDR3 DNA reads TGCAGCGTGACGGGACTAGCGGGACACTACGAGCAGTACTTC.

There are many counts of this clonotype. The J gene is TRBJ1-1, the V gene TRBV6-1; 9 bases are a match to TRBD1. The germline gives CDR1 MNHNS, CDR2 SASEGT. CDR3 length: 17 amino acids. After removal of 5 bases from V and 8 bases from J, the junction contained 18 bases not matched to a gene. CDR3 region: CASSYQRTGEFLSEAFF. The CDR3 bases are TGTGCCAGCAGTTATCAAAGGACAGGGGAATTTTTATCCGAAGCTTTCTTT.

The gene calls are TRBV9 and TRBJ2-1, with D possibly called TRBD1 or TRBD2 (5 bases each). The CDR3 has 20 residues. Germline loops: CDR1 SGDLS, CDR2 YYNGEE. Trimming took 3 bases from V and 1 from J, leaving 26 bases between them. The CDR3 nucleotides read TGTGCCAGCAGCGCAGGGAGAGGGGACCGACCTTCCAAGTCCTACAATGAGCAGTTCTTC. Protein sequence: CASSAGRGDRPSKSYNEQFF. Based on the CDR3 plus reference TRBV9 and TRBJ2-1, the full variable domain is DSGVTQTPKHLITATGQRVTLRCSPRSGDLSVYWYQQSLDQGLQFLIQYYNGEERAKGNILERFSAQQFPDLHSELNLSSLELGDSALYFCASSAGRGDRPSKSYNEQFFGPGTRLTVL.

This clonotype was observed many times. The chain recombines TRBV11-3 with TRBJ1-1; 7 positions agree with TRBD1. Germline CDR1 SGHNT, CDR2 YENEEA. CDR3 length: 17 residues. After removal of 5 bases from V and 0 bases from J, the junction contained 12 bases not matched to a gene. In nucleotides, the CDR3 is TGTGCCAGCAGCCCGAGGGACAGATCTATCATGAACACTGAAGCTTTCTTT. Translated, it gives CASSPRDRSIMNTEAFF.

There are a few counts of this clonotype. This chain uses TRBV2 with TRBJ2-7; tentative D call: TRBD2 (5 bases). The V end lost 8 bases, the J end lost 6 bases, and 20 bases lay between the germline ends. The CDR3 contains 14 residues. Germline V gives CDR1 SNHLY, CDR2 FYNNEI. Here the CDR3 DNA reads TGTGCCAGCCAAGAGGTAGGAGGCCTCGTCGAGCAGTACTTC. Translated: CASQEVGGLVEQYF.

The chain carries TRBV5-1 and TRBJ2-1, with a possible D match to TRBD1 (6 bases). Germline-derived CDR1 and CDR2 are SGHRS and YFSETQ. The CDR3 is 14 residues long. V was pared by 3 bases and J by 5 bases, with 12 bases between. CDR3 in amino acids: CASSSWTVDNEQFF. CDR3 nucleotides: TGCGCCAGCAGCTCATGGACAGTAGACAATGAGCAGTTCTTC.

This clonotype was seen at least ten times. The rearrangement uses TRBV2 and TRBJ2-1; weak D call: TRBD2 (5 bases). The CDR3 length is 12 residues. Trimming shortened V by 5 bases and J by 10 bases, and 12 bases separated the two germline ends. CDR1 and CDR2 from the germline V gene are SNHLY and FYNNEI. CDR3 nucleotides: TGTGCCAGCAGTCCGGGGTCAAGGGAGCAGTTCTTC. Translating gives CASSPGSREQFF. Supplemented by reference TRBV2 and TRBJ2-1, the full variable domain reads EPEVTQTPSHQVTQMGQEVILRCVPISNHLYFYWYRQILGQKVEFLVSFYNNEISEKSEIFDDQFSVERPDGSNFTLKIRSTKLEDSAMYFCASSPGSREQFFGPGTRLTVL.